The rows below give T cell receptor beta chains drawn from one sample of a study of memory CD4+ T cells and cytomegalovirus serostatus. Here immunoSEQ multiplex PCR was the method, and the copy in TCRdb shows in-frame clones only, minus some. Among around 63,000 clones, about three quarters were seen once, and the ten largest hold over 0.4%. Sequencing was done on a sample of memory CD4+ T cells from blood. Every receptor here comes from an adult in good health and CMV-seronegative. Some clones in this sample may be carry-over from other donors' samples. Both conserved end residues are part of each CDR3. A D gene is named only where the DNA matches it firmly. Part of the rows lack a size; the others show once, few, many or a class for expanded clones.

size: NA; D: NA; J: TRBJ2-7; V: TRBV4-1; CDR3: CASSQDRTGGGYEQYF; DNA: TGCGCCAGCAGCCAAGACCGGACAGGCGGGGGCTACGAGCAGTACTTC
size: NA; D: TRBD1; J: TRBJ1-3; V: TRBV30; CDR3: CAWDRGQGTGNTIYF; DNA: TGTGCCTGGGACCGAGGACAGGGGACCGGAAACACCATATATTTT
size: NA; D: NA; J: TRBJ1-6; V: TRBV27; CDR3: CASSLRWQAYNSPLHF; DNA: TGTGCCAGCAGTTTAAGGTGGCAGGCTTATAATTCACCCCTCCACTTT
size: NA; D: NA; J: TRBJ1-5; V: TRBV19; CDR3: CASRGGADTNSNQPQHF; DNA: TGTGCCAGCCGCGGTGGCGCGGACACAAATAGCAATCAGCCCCAGCATTTT
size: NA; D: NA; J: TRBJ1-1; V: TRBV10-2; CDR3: CASRLASNTEAFF; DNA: TGCGCCAGCAGATTAGCTTCAAACACTGAAGCTTTCTTT
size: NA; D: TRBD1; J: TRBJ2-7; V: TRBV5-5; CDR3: CASSRQGTYEQYF; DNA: TGTGCCAGCAGTCGACAGGGAACCTACGAGCAGTACTTC
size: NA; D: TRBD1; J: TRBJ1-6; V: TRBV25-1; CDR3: CASSAPGQGINSPLHF; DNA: TGTGCCAGCAGTGCCCCCGGACAGGGAATTAATTCACCCCTCCACTTT
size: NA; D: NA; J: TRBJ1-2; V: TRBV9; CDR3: CASSVLAGGGGYTF; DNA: TGTGCCAGCAGCGTATTGGCGGGTGGTGGTGGCTACACCTTC
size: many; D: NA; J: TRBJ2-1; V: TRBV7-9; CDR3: CASSWGMGSYNEQFF; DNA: TGTGCCAGCAGCTGGGGAATGGGCTCCTACAATGAGCAGTTCTTC
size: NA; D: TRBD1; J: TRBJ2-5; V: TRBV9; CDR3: CASSAGTGPKTQYF; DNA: TGTGCCAGCAGCGCCGGGACAGGGCCGAAGACCCAGTACTTC
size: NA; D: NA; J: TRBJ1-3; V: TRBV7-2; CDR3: CASSTVAGNTIYF; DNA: TGTGCCAGCTCGACAGTGGCGGGAAACACCATATATTTT
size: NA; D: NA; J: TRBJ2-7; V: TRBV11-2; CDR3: CASSPLFYEQYF; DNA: TGTGCCAGCAGCCCCCTATTCTACGAGCAGTACTTC
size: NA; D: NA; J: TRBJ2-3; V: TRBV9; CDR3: CASNRDPADTQYF; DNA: TGTGCCAGCAACCGGGACCCGGCGGATACGCAGTATTTT
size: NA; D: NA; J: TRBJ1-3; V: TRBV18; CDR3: CASSPPSGDHFGNTIYF; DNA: TGTGCCAGCTCACCACCGTCTGGGGACCACTTTGGAAACACCATATATTTT
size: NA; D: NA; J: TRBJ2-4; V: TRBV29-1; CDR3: CSVVVGSRNIQYF; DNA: TGCAGCGTTGTAGTCGGGAGTAGGAACATTCAGTACTTC
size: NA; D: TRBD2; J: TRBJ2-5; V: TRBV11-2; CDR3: CASSRGGLAVQETQYF; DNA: TGTGCCAGCAGCCGAGGGGGACTAGCGGTACAAGAGACCCAGTACTTC
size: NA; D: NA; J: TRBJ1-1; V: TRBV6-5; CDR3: CASTRPGTPNTEAFF; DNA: TGTGCCAGCACTCGCCCCGGGACACCAAACACTGAAGCTTTCTTT
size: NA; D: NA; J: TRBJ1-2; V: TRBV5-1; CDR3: CASSLAGEGYGYTF; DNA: TGCGCCAGCAGCTTGGCCGGGGAGGGATATGGCTACACCTTC
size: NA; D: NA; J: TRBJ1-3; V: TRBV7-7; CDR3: CASNFSSDRLAGNTIYF; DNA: TGTGCTAGCAACTTTTCAAGCGACAGGTTGGCAGGAAACACCATATATTTT
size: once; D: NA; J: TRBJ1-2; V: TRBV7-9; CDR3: CASSLWYSSNNYGYTF; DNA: TGTGCCAGCAGCTTATGGTACAGCTCTAATAACTATGGCTACACCTTC
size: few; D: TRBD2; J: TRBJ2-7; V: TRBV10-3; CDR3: CAIGGLAGSYEQYF; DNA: TGTGCCATCGGAGGCCTAGCGGGATCCTACGAGCAGTACTTC
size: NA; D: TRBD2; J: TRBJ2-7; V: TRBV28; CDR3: CASSFIAGIGYEQYF; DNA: TGTGCCAGCAGTTTCATAGCGGGAATCGGATACGAGCAGTACTTC